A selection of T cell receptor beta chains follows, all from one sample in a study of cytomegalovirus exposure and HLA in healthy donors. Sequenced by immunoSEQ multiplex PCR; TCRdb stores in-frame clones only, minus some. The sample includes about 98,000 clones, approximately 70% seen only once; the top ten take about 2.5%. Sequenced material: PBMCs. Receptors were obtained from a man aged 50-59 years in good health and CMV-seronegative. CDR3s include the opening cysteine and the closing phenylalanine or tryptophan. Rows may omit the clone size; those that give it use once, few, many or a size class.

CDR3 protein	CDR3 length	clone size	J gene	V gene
CAWSVRGNTIYF	12	.	TRBJ1-3	TRBV30
CASSPRQYSYNEQFF	15	.	TRBJ2-1	TRBV7-9
CASSMWGLAGGYNEQFF	17	.	TRBJ2-1	TRBV19
CASSLAIGSLDKNIQYF	17	.	TRBJ2-4	TRBV7-9
CASPGQRNTGELFF	14	few	TRBJ2-2	TRBV30
CASSVAGYNSPLHF	14	.	TRBJ1-6	TRBV9
CASSSGSTETQYF	13	.	TRBJ2-5	TRBV28
CASSPKARLAGIADTQYF	18	few	TRBJ2-3	TRBV7-9
CAWKTADTQYF	11	.	TRBJ2-3	TRBV30
CASSSTRDKGSSTDTQYF	18	.	TRBJ2-3	TRBV5-1
CASSVKTGVGELFF	14	.	TRBJ2-2	TRBV2
CAWSVRVTGSDGYTF	15	.	TRBJ1-2	TRBV30
CASSWGTGLSTDTQYF	16	.	TRBJ2-3	TRBV5-1
CASRQRRTEAFF	12	.	TRBJ1-1	TRBV28
CASGPTGTTTDTQYF	15	.	TRBJ2-3	TRBV12-5
CASSPSLGQGIEQYF	15	few	TRBJ2-7	TRBV7-9
CASSPTGWRETQYF	14	.	TRBJ2-5	TRBV7-2
CASSLGQEGTYEQYF	15	.	.	TRBV7-6
CASSLGGGAGSTGELFF	17	few	TRBJ2-2	TRBV5-4
CASSFASGGSSYEQYF	16	.	TRBJ2-7	TRBV5-1
CASSSVETQYF	11	.	TRBJ2-5	TRBV28
CASSSGGSPLHF	12	.	TRBJ1-6	TRBV27
CASSESRDGELFF	13	.	TRBJ2-2	TRBV6-1
CAISEVRQGTDEQYF	15	.	TRBJ2-7	TRBV10-3
CASSFFTGELFF	12	.	TRBJ2-2	TRBV27
CASSPQYEQYF	11	.	TRBJ2-7	TRBV10-2
CASSLAGRNTEAFF	14	few	TRBJ1-1	TRBV5-1
CATSPEGQASEWMNTEAFF	19	few	TRBJ1-1	TRBV15
CASRGSGVSYNEQFF	15	few	TRBJ2-1	TRBV5-1
CASSRGSEAFF	11	.	TRBJ1-1	TRBV4-1
CATWGDSLSNQPQHF	15	.	TRBJ1-5	TRBV10-2
CASSEGLAGVDEQFF	15	.	TRBJ2-1	TRBV10-2
CASSLLAGTRQETQYF	16	.	TRBJ2-5	TRBV6-6
CASSKSWSVRMETQYF	16	.	TRBJ2-5	TRBV21-1
CSVAGTGDTGELFF	14	.	TRBJ2-2	TRBV29-1
CASSIIAGTGALYGYTF	17	.	TRBJ1-2	TRBV5-6
CASSQEGGRGEKLFF	15	.	TRBJ1-4	TRBV4-1
CASSSDQRNQPQHF	14	once	TRBJ1-5	TRBV6-5
CASSLGQGAGNTIYF	15	.	TRBJ1-3	TRBV11-2
CASSLDIAYEQYF	13	.	TRBJ2-7	TRBV6-1
CASHSPSTGPPYEQYF	16	.	TRBJ2-7	TRBV21-1
CSSSPGGFEAFF	12	.	TRBJ1-1	TRBV7-9
CSVPRGGRANEQYF	14	.	TRBJ2-7	TRBV29-1
CASRRQEANYGYTF	14	few	TRBJ1-2	TRBV28
CASSVGASPGTDTQYF	16	.	TRBJ2-3	TRBV9
CASSPTGQTRETQYF	15	.	TRBJ2-5	TRBV4-2
CASSSQGYEQYF	12	.	.	TRBV7-9
CASSLLGGTYEQYF	14	.	TRBJ2-7	TRBV28
CASSPLWTGRPGNTIYF	17	.	TRBJ1-3	TRBV27
CATSRPIAGETTQYF	15	few	TRBJ2-5	TRBV10-3
CSVALDRGRFYEQYF	15	.	TRBJ2-7	TRBV29-1
CASSQLGLVGNTGELFF	17	.	TRBJ2-2	TRBV4-1
CASSGGEGRTYSNQPQHF	18	few	TRBJ1-5	TRBV6-1
CASSLAGGQVDTQYF	15	.	TRBJ2-3	TRBV28
CSVEDRAGGTDEQFF	15	few	TRBJ2-1	TRBV29-1
CASSFADTYNEQFF	14	.	TRBJ2-1	TRBV27
CASSPTGNYNQPQHF	15	few	TRBJ1-5	TRBV5-1
CASSLFGTSRIYGYTF	16	.	TRBJ1-2	TRBV28